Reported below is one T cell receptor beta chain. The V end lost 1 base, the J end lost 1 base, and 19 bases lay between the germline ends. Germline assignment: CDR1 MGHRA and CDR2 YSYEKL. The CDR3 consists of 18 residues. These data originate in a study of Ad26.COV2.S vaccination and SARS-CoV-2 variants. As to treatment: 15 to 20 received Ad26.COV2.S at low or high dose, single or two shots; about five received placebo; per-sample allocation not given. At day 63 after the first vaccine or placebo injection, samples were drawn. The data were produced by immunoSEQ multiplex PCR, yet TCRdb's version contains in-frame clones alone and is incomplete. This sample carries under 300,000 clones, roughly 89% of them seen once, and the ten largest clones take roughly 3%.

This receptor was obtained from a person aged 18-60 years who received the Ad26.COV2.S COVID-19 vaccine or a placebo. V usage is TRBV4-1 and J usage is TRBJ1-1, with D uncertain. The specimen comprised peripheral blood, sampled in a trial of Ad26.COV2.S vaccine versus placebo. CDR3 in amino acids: CASSQAVWALRKNTEAFF. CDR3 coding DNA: TGCGCCAGCAGCCAAGCCGTTTGGGCTCTAAGAAAGAACACTGAAGCTTTCTTT.